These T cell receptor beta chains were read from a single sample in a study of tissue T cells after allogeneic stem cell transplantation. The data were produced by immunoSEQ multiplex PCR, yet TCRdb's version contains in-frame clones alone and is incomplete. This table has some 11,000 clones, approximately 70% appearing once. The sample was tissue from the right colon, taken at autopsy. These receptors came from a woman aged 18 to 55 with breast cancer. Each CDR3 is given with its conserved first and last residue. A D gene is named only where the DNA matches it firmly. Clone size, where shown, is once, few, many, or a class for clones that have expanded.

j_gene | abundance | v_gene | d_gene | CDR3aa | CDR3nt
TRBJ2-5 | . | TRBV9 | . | CASSVAYWETQYF | TGTGCCAGCAGCGTAGCTTACTGGGAGACCCAGTACTTC
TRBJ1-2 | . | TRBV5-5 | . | CASSFRLLNYGYTF | TGTGCCAGCAGCTTCCGACTGCTTAACTATGGCTACACCTTC
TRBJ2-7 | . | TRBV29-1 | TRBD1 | CSVGYRGISYEQYF | TGCAGCGTTGGGTACAGGGGGATCTCCTACGAGCAGTACTTC
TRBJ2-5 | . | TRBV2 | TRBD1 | CASKDRAMETQYF | TGTGCCAGCAAGGACAGGGCGATGGAGACCCAGTACTTC
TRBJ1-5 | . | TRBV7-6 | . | CASSLDREGQPQHF | TGTGCCAGCAGCTTAGACAGGGAGGGTCAGCCCCAGCATTTT
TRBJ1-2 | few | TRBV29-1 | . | CSVEPVRGGGGYTF | TGCAGCGTTGAACCGGTTCGTGGGGGAGGTGGCTACACCTTC
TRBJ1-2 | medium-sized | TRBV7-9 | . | CASSLRTNYGYTF | TGTGCCAGCAGCTTACGGACTAACTATGGCTACACCTTC
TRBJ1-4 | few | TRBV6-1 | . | CASSEDSREGPNEKLFF | TGTGCCAGCAGTGAAGATAGCAGGGAGGGACCTAATGAAAAACTGTTTTTT
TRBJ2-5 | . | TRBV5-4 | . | CASSSSGAETQYF | TGTGCCAGCAGCTCGTCAGGGGCAGAGACCCAGTACTTC
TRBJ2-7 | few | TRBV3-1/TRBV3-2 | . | CASSQGPESSYEQYF | TGTGCCAGCAGCCAAGGACCAGAGAGCTCCTACGAGCAGTACTTC
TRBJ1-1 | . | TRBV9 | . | CASSVGTANTEAFF | TGTGCCAGCAGCGTCGGGACGGCGAACACTGAAGCTTTCTTT
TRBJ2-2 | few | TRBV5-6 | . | CAGLRAGVAGELFF | TGTGCCGGCCTACGGGCAGGGGTGGCCGGGGAGCTGTTTTTT
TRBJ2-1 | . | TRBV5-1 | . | CASSRTVSRDDEQFF | TGCGCCAGCAGCCGAACAGTATCCCGGGACGATGAGCAGTTCTTC
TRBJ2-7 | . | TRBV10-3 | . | CAISSVSDGRDEQYF | TGTGCCATCAGCAGTGTATCGGACGGACGGGACGAGCAGTACTTC
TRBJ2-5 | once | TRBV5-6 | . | CASSLLGSAGSRETQYF | TGTGCCAGCAGCTTGTTGGGGTCGGCAGGGAGTCGGGAGACCCAGTACTTC
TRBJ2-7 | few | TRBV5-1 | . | CASSFTGNSYEQYF | TGCGCCAGCAGCTTTACAGGTAACTCCTACGAGCAGTACTTC
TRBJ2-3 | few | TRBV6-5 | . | CASSYSSTGDTQYF | TGTGCCAGCAGTTACTCGAGTACCGGCGATACGCAGTATTTT
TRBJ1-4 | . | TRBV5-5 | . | CASSSEGQGEKLFF | TGTGCCAGCAGCTCGGAGGGCCAGGGAGAAAAACTGTTTTTT
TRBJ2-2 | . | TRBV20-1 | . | CSAVGFGELFF | TGCAGTGCTGTGGGGTTCGGGGAGCTGTTTTTT
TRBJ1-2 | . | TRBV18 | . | CASSPSGGRYGYTF | TGTGCCAGCTCACCTTCGGGGGGGCGCTATGGCTACACCTTC
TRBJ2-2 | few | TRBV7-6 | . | CASGSGELFF | TGTGCCAGCGGGTCCGGGGAGCTGTTTTTT
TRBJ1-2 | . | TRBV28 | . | CASSSSNGYTF | TGTGCCAGCAGCTCATCTAATGGCTACACCTTC
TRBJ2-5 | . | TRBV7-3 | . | CASSPLGGTGNKETQYF | TGTGCCAGCAGCCCATTGGGGGGCACGGGGAATAAGGAGACCCAGTACTTC
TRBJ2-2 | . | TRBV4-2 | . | CASRRAENTGELFF | TGTGCCAGCAGACGGGCCGAGAACACCGGGGAGCTGTTTTTT
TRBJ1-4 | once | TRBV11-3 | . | CASSLPPQGDEKLFF | TGTGCCAGCAGCTTACCGCCACAAGGGGACGAAAAACTGTTTTTT
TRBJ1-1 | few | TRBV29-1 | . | CSVLQAGTEAFF | TGCAGCGTTCTCCAGGCGGGGACTGAAGCTTTCTTT